The text below deals with one T cell receptor beta chain. Its antigen remains unknown. One end of the junction is discordant with germline, which a read error may explain. The data are from a study of T cell responses to AZD1222 COVID-19 vaccine. The study's findings and limits: Seropositive AZD1222 recipients at baseline numbered only 6 or 7. Spike was spanned by vaccine-associated CD4 TCRs, with dominance at 160-218 and 743-854.

The CDR3 runs 10 residues. CDR1 is WNHNN and CDR2 is SYGVQD in the germline V gene (reference sequence). Sequenced by immunoSEQ multiplex PCR; TCRdb stores in-frame clones only, minus some. The top ten clones hold under 4.5% of a sample with some 120,000 clones, 80% to 90% of them seen once. The rearrangement joins TRBV10-1 to TRBJ1-2; 9 bases align to TRBD1. This sequence originates from an adult in good health. The source material was peripheral blood, sampled on day 0 of MenACWY control vaccination. CDR3 DNA sequence: TGCGCCAGCACCCGGACAGGGGATTCCTTC. It is translated as CASTRTGDSF.